This TCR beta chain derives from a study of T cell repertoires in cytomegalovirus infection. Study context: Evidence of both CMV infection and a matching HLA type came from public TCR beta signatures.

This clonotype was picked up a small number of times. What it recognizes is unknown. TCRdb recomputed calls from the reads with MiXCR, one row per CDR3 protein. The data contain some 390,000 distinct CDR3 sequences, 15% to 20% of them singletons. General study findings and limits: Individuals carrying CMV plus the relevant HLA were identified by cumulative frequency of public TCR beta families. Across the ex vivo response, the dominant clonotypes were HLA-C-restricted CMV-specific TCR beta clonotypes.

V lost 0 bases and J 10 bases, leaving 13 bases between the germline ends. The CDR3 is 13 amino acids. The V gene's germline CDR1 is DFQATT and CDR2 SNEGSKA (reference sequence). This TCR was sampled from a human donor in good health (CMV status not recorded). Some clones in this sample may be carry-over from other donors' samples. The chain combines TRBV20-1 with TRBJ2-1; no clear D. Sequenced material: PBMCs. CDR3 sequence reads: CSARDTVRMEQFF. The CDR3 DNA reads as TGCAGTGCTAGAGATACGGTGAGAATGGAGCAGTTCTTC.